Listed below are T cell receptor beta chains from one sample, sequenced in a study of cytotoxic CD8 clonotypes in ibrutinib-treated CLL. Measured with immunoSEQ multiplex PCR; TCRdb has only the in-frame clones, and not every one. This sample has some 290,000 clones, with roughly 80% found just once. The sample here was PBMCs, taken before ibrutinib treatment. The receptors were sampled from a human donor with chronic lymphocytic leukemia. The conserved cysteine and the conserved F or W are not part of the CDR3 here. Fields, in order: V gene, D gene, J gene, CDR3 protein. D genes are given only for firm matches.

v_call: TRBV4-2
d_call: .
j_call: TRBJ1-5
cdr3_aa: ASSQALTPLQPQH

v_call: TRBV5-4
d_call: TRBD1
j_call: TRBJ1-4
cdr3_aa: ASSHTGAGTNEKLF

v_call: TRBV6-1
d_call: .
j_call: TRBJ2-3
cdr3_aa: ASSDWTSDTQY

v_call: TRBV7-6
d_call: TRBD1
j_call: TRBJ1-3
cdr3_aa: ASSFGDSSGNTIY

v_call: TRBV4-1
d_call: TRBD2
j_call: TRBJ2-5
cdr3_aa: ASSQGGLAGGPTETQY

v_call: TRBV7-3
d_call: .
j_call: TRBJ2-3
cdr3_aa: ASSPNRDPDTQY

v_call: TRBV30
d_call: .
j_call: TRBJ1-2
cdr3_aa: AWTRDNRNYGYT

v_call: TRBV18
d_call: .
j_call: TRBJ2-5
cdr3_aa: ASSPPSLSPETQY

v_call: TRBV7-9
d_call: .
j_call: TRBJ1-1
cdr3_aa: ASSSSRGTEVHTEAF

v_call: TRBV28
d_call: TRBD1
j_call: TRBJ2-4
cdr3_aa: ASSPSPGTVLAKNIQY

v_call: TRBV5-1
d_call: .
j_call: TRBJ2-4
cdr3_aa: ASSWGDIQY

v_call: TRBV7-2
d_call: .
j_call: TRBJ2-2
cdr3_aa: ASSSRTSVDTGELF

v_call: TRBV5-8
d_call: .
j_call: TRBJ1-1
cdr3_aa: ASTYYRTEAF

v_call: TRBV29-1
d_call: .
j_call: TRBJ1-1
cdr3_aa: SVRIVEGLNTEAF

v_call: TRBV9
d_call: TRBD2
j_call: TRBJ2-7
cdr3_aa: ASSNPSGRAGEQY

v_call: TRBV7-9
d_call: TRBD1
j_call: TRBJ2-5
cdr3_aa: ASSSRPGQGIETQY

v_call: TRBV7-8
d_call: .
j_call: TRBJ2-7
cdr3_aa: ASSTHGYEQY

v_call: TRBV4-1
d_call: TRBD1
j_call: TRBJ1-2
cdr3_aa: ASSQRDRGSDGYT

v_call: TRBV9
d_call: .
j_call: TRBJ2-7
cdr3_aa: ASSPSLRERSYEQY

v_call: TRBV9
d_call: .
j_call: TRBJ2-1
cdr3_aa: ASSPQIGENEQF

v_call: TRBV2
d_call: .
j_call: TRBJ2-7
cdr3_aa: ASRFRVPPRELGLFYEQY

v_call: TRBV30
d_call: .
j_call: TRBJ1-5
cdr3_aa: AWSVLESNQPQH